The entry below describes one TCR beta chain. Its antigen is still unknown. Primers: 60 Vbeta forward and 13 Jbeta reverse. As processed by the authors: Later reanalysis found around 74 million unique TCR beta chains, around 10 million of them shared. This table comes from immunoSEQ multiplex PCR, and its TCRdb copy is limited to in-frame clones, with some not included. V, J and clone size reflect that table, while D and trimming were determined from the DNA. The table records 200,000 or so clones, almost 85% of them present only once. The source of the sample is a study of cytomegalovirus exposure and HLA in healthy donors. The study, taken as a whole, reports: Fewer than 20,000 TCR beta sequences were associated with HLA alleles at 0.05 false discovery rate in a later analysis.

The CDR3 contains 14 residues. The germline CDR1 and CDR2 sequences are MNHEY and SVGAGI. Losses at the gene ends were 8 bases for V and 7 bases for J; bases not matched to a gene: 10. The V call is TRBV6-5, the J call TRBJ1-1, with TRBD1 matching over 10 bases. Sequencing was carried out using PBMCs. The source of this sequence is a boy aged 5-17 years in good health and CMV-seronegative. The CDR3 nucleotides read TGTGCCAGCCGAAAAACCAGGACAGGGGGTGAAGCTTTCTTT. Protein: CASRKTRTGGEAFF.